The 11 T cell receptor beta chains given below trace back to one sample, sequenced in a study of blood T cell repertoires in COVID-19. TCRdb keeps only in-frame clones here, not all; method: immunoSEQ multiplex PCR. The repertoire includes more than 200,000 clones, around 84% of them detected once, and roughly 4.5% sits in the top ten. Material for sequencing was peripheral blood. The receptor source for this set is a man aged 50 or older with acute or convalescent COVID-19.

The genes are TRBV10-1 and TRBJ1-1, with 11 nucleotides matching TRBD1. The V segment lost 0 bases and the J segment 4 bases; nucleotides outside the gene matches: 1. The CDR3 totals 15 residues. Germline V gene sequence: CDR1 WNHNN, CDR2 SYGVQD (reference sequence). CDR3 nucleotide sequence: TGCGCCAGCAGTGAGTCCGGGACAGGGGGCACTGAAGCTTTCTTT. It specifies CASSESGTGGTEAFF.

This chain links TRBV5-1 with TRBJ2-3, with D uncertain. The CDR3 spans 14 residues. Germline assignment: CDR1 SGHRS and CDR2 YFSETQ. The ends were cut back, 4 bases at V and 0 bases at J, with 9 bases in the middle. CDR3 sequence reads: CASSTPGSTDTQYF. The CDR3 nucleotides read TGCGCCAGCAGCACTCCCGGGAGCACAGATACGCAGTATTTT.

CDR3 sequence reads: CASSLVGGSSYNEQFF. CDR3 bases: TGTGCCAGCAGCTTAGTCGGGGGGAGCTCCTACAATGAGCAGTTCTTC. The gene calls are TRBV7-9 and TRBJ2-1; TRBD2 matches 7 bases. This CDR3 has 16 residues. Trimming took 1 base from V and 0 from J; bases not matched to a gene: 3. Germline V gene lookup returns CDR1 SEHNR and CDR2 FQNEAQ (reference sequence).

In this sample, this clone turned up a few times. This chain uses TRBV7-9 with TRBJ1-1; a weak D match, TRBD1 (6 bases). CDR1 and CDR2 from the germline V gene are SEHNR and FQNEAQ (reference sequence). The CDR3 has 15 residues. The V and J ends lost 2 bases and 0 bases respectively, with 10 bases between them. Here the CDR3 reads CASSLQGWMNTEAFF. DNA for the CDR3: TGTGCCAGCAGCTTACAGGGGTGGATGAACACTGAAGCTTTCTTT.

In DNA, the CDR3 is TGTGCCAGCACCCCAGGGGATCCCCTTACCTATGGCTACACCTTC. Residues: CASTPGDPLTYGYTF. V usage is TRBV6-5 and J usage is TRBJ1-2; maybe TRBD1 (6 bases). The germline V gene encodes CDR1 MNHEY and CDR2 SVGAGI. Trimming took off 7 bases at V and 4 bases at J, with 19 bases between the two ends. CDR3 length: 15 residues.

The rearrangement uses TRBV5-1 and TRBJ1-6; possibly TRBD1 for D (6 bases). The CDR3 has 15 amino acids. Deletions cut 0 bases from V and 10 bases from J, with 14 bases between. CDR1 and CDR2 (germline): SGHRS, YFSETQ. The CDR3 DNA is TGCGCCAGCAGCTTGGAAGTCAGGGGAAGGTCACCCCTCCACTTT. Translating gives CASSLEVRGRSPLHF.

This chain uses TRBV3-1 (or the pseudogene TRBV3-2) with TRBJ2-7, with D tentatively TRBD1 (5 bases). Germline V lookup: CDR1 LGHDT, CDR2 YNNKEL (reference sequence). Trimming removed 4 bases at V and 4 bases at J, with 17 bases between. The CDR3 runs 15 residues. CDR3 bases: TGTGCCAGCAGCCTACTTTCGGGCAGGGAATACGAGCAGTACTTC. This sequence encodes CASSLLSGREYEQYF.

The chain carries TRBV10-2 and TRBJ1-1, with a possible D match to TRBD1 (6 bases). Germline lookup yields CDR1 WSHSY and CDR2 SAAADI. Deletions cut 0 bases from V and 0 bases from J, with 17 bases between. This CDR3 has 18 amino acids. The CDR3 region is CASSESSFAGAMNTEAFF. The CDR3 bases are TGCGCCAGCAGTGAGTCCTCCTTTGCAGGGGCGATGAACACTGAAGCTTTCTTT.

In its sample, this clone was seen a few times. This chain's CDR3 is CATSRVAGGPAGELFF. Here the CDR3 DNA reads TGTGCCACCAGCAGAGTAGCGGGGGGGCCCGCCGGGGAGCTGTTTTTT. The V gene is TRBV15, the J gene TRBJ2-2; 11 bases fit TRBD2. This CDR3 comprises 16 residues. Looked up from germline, CDR1 is LNHNV and CDR2 is YYDKDF (reference sequence). The ends lost 1 base at V and 6 bases at J; junction bases unmatched: 4.

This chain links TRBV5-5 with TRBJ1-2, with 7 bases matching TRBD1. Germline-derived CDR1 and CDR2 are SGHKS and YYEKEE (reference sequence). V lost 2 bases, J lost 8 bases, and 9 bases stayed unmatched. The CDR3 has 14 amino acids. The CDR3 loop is CASSLTRGQTGYTF. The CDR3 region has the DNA TGTGCCAGCAGCTTAACGAGGGGGCAGACCGGCTACACCTTC.

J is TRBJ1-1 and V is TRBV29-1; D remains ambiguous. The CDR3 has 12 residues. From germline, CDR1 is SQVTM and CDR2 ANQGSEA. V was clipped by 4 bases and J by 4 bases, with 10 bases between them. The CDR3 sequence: CSVALEGTEAFF. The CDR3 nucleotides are TGCAGCGTTGCCCTAGAGGGCACTGAAGCTTTCTTT.